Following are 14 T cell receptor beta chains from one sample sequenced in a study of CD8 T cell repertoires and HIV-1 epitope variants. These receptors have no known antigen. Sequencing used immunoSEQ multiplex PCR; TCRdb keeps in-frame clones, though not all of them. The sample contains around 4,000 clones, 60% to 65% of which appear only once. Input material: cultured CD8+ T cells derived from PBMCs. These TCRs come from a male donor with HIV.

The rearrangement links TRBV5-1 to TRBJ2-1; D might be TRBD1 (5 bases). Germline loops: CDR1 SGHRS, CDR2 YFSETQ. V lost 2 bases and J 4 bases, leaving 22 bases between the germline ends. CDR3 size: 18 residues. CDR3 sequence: CASSLRVPGRDRYNEQFF. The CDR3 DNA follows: TGCGCCAGCAGCTTAAGGGTCCCGGGCAGGGATCGTTACAATGAGCAGTTCTTC.

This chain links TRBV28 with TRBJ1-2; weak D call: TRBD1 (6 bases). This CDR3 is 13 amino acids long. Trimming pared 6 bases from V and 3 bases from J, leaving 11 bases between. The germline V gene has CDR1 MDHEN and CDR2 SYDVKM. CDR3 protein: CASSQGSHYGYTF. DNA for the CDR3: TGTGCCAGCAGCCAGGGGTCTCACTATGGCTACACCTTC.

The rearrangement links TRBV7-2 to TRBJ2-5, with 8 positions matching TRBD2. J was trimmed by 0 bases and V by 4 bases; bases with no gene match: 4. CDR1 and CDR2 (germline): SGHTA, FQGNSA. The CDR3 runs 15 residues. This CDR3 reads CASSSSAGDQETQYF. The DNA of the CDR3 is TGTGCCAGCAGCTCGTCAGCGGGAGACCAAGAGACCCAGTACTTC.

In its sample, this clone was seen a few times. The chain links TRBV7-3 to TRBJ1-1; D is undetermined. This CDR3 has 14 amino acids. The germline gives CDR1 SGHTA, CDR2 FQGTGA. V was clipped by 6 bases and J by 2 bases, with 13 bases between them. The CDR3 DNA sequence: TGTGCCAGCAGAAAAAGTACGGGTAACACTGAAGCTTTCTTT. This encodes CASRKSTGNTEAFF.

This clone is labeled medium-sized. CDR3 DNA: TGTGCCAGCAGTAGAGGCACTGAAGCTTTCTTT. Protein product: CASSRGTEAFF. This sequence joins TRBV21-1 and TRBJ1-1. TRBV21-1 has pseudogene status. The CDR3 loop spans 11 amino acids.

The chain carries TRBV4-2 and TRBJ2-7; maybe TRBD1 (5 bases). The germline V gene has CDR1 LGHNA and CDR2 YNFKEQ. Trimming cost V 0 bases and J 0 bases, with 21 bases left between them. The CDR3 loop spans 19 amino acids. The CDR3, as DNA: TGTGCCAGCAGCCAAGAAGAGGTCTCAGAGGACACGAGCTCCTACGAGCAGTACTTC. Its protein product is CASSQEEVSEDTSSYEQYF.

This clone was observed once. In DNA, the CDR3 is TGTGCCAGCAGCTTAGCGGGACAGGGGTTTGAGGGCTACACCTTC. Protein: CASSLAGQGFEGYTF. This chain connects TRBV7-2 to TRBJ1-2, with TRBD1 matching over 10 bases. The V and J ends lost 0 bases and 8 bases, in that order; junction bases with no gene match: 6. The CDR3 has 15 residues. Germline CDR1 SGHTA, CDR2 FQGNSA. Variable domain in full (rest from reference TRBV7-2 and TRBJ1-2): GAGVSQSPSNKVTEKGKDVELRCDPISGHTALYWYRQSLGQGLEFLIYFQGNSAPDKSGLPSDRFSAERTGGSVSTLTIQRTQQEDSAVYLCASSLAGQGFEGYTFGSGTRLTVV.

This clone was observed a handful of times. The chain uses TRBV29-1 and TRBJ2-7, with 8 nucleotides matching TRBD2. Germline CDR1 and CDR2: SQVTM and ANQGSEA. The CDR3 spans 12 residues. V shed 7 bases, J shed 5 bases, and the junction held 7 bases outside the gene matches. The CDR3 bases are TGCAGCGCAGAAAGCGGGAGCGACGAGCAGTACTTC. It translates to CSAESGSDEQYF.

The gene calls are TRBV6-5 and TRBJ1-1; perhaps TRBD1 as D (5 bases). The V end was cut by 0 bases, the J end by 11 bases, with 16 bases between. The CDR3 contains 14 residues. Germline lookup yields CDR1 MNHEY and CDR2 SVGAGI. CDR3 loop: CASSYSSGREGAFF. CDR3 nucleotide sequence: TGTGCCAGCAGTTACTCCTCAGGGAGGGAAGGGGCTTTCTTT.

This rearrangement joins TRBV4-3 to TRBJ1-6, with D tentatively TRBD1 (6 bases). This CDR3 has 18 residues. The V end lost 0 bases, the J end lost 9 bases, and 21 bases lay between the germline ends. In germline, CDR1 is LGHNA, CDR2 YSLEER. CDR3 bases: TGCGCCAGCAGCCAAGATCTGGATCCGGCATCGGGGGCTTCACCCCTCCACTTT. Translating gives CASSQDLDPASGASPLHF.

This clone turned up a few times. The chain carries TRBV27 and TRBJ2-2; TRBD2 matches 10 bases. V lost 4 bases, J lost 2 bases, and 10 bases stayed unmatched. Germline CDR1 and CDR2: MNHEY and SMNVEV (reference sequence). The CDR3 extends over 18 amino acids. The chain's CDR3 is CASSSTTTSGNNTGELFF. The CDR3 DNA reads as TGTGCCAGCAGTTCAACGACAACTAGCGGGAACAACACCGGGGAGCTGTTTTTT.

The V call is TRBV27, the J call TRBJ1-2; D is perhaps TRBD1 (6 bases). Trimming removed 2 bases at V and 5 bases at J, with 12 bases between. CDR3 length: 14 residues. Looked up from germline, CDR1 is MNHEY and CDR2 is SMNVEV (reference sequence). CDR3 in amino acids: CASSLGQGRYGYTF. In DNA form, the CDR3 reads TGTGCCAGCAGTTTAGGGCAGGGGAGGTATGGCTACACCTTC.

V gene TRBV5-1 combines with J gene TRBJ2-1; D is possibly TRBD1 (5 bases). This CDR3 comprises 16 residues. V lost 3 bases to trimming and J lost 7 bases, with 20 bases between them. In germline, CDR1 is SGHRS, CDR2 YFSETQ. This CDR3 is CASSSVGAVRSNEQFF. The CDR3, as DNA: TGCGCCAGCAGCTCCGTAGGGGCAGTGAGGTCAAATGAGCAGTTCTTC.

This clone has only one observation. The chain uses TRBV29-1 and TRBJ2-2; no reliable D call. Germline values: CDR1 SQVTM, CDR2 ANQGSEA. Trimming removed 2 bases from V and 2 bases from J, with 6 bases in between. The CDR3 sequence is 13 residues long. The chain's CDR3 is CSVERQNTGELFF. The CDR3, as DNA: TGCAGCGTTGAAAGGCAAAACACCGGGGAGCTGTTTTTT.